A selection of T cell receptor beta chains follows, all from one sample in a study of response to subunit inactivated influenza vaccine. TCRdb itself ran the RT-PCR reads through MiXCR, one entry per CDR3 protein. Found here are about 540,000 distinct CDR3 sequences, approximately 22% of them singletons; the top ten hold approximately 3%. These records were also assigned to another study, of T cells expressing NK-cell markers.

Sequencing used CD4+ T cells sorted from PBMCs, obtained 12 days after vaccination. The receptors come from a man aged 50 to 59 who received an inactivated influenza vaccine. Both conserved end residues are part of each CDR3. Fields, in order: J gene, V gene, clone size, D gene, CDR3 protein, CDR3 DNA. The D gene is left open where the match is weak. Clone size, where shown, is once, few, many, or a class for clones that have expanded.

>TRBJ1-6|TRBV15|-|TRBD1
CATSRGQGSPLHF
TGTGCCACCAGCAGAGGACAGGGATCACCCCTCCACTTT
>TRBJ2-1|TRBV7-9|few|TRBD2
CASTFEWGGPYNEQFF
TGTGCCAGCACCTTCGAATGGGGAGGGCCATACAATGAGCAGTTCTTC
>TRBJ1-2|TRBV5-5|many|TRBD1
CASSLELQGISGYTF
TGTGCCAGCAGCTTGGAGTTACAGGGGATCTCTGGCTACACCTTC
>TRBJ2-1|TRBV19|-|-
CASSILHNEQFF
TGTGCCAGTAGTATTCTTCATAATGAGCAGTTCTTC
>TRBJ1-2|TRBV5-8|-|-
CASSLTGQMYGYTF
TGTGCCAGCAGCCTGACCGGACAGATGTATGGCTACACCTTC
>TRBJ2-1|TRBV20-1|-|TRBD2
CSASPLGLAGLGNNEQFF
TGCAGTGCTAGTCCCCTCGGACTAGCGGGATTGGGCAACAATGAGCAGTTCTTC
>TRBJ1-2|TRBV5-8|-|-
CASSLGQGLHYGYTF
TGTGCCAGCAGCTTGGGGCAGGGGTTACACTATGGCTACACCTTC
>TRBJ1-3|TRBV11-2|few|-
CASSGPWVSGNTIYF
TGTGCCAGCAGCGGACCTTGGGTATCCGGAAACACCATATATTTT
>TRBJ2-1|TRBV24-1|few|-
CATSTGTTRVHEQFF
TGTGCCACCAGCACCGGGACAACAAGAGTCCATGAGCAGTTCTTC
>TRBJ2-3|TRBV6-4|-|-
CASSDRGMGDTQYF
TGTGCCAGCAGTGACCGGGGGATGGGAGATACGCAGTATTTT
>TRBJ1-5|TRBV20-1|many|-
CSARPGRVNQPQHF
TGCAGTGCTAGACCCGGGAGGGTCAATCAGCCCCAGCATTTT
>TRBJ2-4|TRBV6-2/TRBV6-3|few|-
CASRNTDAIQYF
TGTGCCAGCAGGAACACCGACGCTATTCAGTACTTC
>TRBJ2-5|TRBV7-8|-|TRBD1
CASSYLSGTGSAETQYF
TGTGCCAGCAGCTACCTCTCCGGGACAGGGTCAGCAGAGACCCAGTACTTC
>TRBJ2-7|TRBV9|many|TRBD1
CASSRDSSYEQYF
TGTGCCAGCAGTCGGGACAGCTCCTACGAGCAGTACTTC
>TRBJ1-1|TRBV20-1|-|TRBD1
CSKNRGLKGEAFF
TGCAGCAAGAACAGGGGGCTCAAGGGTGAAGCGTTCTTT
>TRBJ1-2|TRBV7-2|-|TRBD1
CASSPRDSTYGYTF
TGTGCCAGCAGTCCCCGGGACAGTACCTATGGCTACACCTTC
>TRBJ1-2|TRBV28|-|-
CASTPGTYGYGYTF
TGTGCCAGCACCCCTGGGACCTACGGCTATGGCTACACCTTC
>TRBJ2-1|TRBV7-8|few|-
CASSIIRAGDYNEQFF
TGTGCCAGTAGCATCATCCGAGCGGGCGACTACAATGAGCAGTTCTTC
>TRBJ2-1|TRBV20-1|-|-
CSASLAGRVREQFF
TGCAGTGCTAGTCTGGCAGGGCGCGTGAGGGAGCAGTTCTTC
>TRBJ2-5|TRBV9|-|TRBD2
CASSRTSGGPETQYF
TGTGCCAGCAGCCGAACTAGCGGGGGACCGGAGACCCAGTACTTC
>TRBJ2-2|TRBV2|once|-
CASSGARISNTGELFF
TGTGCCAGCAGTGGAGCTAGGATATCGAACACCGGGGAGCTGTTTTTT
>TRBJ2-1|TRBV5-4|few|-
CASSLGSESSYNEQFF
TGTGCCAGCAGCTTGGGGTCGGAGAGCTCCTACAATGAGCAGTTCTTC
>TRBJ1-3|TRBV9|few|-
CASSVGSPGHGNTIYF
TGTGCCAGCAGCGTAGGGTCGCCGGGGCATGGAAACACCATATATTTT
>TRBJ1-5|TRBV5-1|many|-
CASSLAGLRNQPQHF
TGCGCCAGCAGCTTGGCGGGGTTAAGGAATCAGCCCCAGCATTTT
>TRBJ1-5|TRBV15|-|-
CATSRDKDQPQHF
TGTGCCACCAGCAGAGACAAGGATCAGCCCCAGCATTTT
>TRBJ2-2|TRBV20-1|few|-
CSARDPGAGELFF
TGCAGTGCTAGAGATCCGGGGGCCGGGGAGCTGTTTTTT
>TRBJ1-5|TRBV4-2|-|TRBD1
CASSQEPGQPNQPQHF
TGTGCCAGCAGCCAAGAGCCGGGACAGCCAAATCAGCCCCAGCATTTT
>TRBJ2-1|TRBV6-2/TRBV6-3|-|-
CASSYRGEQFF
TGTGCCAGCAGTTACCGCGGAGAGCAGTTCTTC
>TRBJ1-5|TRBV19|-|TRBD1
CASSIRDREYQPQHF
TGTGCCAGTAGTATAAGAGACAGGGAGTATCAGCCCCAGCATTTT
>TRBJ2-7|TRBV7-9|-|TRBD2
CASSLGWQGGYEQYF
TGTGCCAGCAGCTTAGGTTGGCAGGGAGGGTACGAGCAGTACTTC
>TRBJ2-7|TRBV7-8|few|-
CASSNRATYEQYF
TGTGCCAGCAGTAACAGGGCGACGTACGAGCAGTACTTC
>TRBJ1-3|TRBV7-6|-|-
CASSLAHKTGDTIYF
TGTGCCAGCAGCTTAGCCCATAAGACGGGGGACACCATATATTTT
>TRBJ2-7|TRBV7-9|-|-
CASSGKTGSSNEQYF
TGTGCCAGCAGCGGGAAAACAGGGTCTAGTAACGAGCAGTACTTC
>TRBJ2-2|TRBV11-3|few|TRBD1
CASSLGRDRGLLYLANTGELFF
TGTGCCAGCAGCTTAGGAAGGGACAGGGGGCTGTTATACCTTGCGAACACCGGGGAGCTGTTTTTT
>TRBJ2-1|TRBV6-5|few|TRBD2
CASSYSGLALDEQFF
TGTGCCAGCAGTTACTCGGGACTAGCTTTGGATGAGCAGTTCTTC
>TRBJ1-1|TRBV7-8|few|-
CASSARWGTANTEAFF
TGTGCCAGCAGCGCGCGGTGGGGGACGGCGAACACTGAAGCTTTCTTT
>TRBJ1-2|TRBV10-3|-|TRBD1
CAISTGGLNYGYTF
TGTGCCATCAGTACAGGGGGTTTGAACTATGGCTACACCTTC
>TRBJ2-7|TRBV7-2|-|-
CASSLGKGTYEQYF
TGTGCCAGCAGCTTAGGGAAGGGGACCTACGAGCAGTACTTC
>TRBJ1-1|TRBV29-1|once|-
CSVAGSYWSTEAFF
TGCAGCGTAGCGGGAAGCTATTGGTCCACTGAAGCTTTCTTT
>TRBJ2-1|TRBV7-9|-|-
CAGALVSNEQFF
TGTGCAGGGGCCTTAGTTTCGAATGAGCAGTTCTTC
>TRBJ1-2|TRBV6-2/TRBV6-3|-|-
CASRMTANYGYTF
TGTGCCAGCAGGATGACAGCTAACTATGGCTACACCTTC
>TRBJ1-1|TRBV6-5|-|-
CASSYGLTASNTEAFF
TGTGCCAGCAGTTACGGATTAACAGCCTCGAACACTGAAGCTTTCTTT
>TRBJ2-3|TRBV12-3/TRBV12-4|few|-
CASSSRGCCTDTQYF
TGTGCCAGCAGCTCACGGGGCTGCTGCACAGATACGCAGTATTTT
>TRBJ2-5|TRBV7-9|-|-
CASSLALRGTETQYF
TGTGCCAGCAGCTTAGCGCTTAGGGGAACGGAGACCCAGTACTTC
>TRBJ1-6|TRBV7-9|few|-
CASSGRTDSPLHF
TGTGCCAGCAGCGGCCGGACAGATTCACCCCTCCACTTT
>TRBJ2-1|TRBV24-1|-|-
CATSDARSDEQFF
TGTGCCACCAGTGATGCCAGAAGCGATGAGCAGTTCTTC
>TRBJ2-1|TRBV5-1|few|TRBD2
CASSNPSGGDEQFF
TGCGCCAGCAGCAACCCTAGCGGGGGAGATGAGCAGTTCTTC
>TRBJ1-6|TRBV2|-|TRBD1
CASSAGTGALTPLHF
TGTGCCAGCAGTGCCGGGACAGGTGCCTTAACACCCCTCCACTTT
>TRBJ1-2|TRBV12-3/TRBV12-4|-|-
CASSDTGIFTYGYTF
TGTGCCAGCAGCGATACAGGGATCTTCACCTATGGCTACACCTTC